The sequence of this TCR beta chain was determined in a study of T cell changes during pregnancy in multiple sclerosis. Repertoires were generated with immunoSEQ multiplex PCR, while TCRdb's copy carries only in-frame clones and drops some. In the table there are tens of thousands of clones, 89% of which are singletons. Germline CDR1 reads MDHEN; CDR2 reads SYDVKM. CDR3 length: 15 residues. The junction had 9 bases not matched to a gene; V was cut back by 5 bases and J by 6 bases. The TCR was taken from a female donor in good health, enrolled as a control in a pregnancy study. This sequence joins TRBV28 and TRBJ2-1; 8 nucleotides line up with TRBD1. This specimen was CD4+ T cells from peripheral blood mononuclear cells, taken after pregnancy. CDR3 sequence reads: CASSPVDRDGNEQFF. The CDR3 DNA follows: TGTGCCAGCAGTCCCGTGGACAGGGACGGCAATGAGCAGTTCTTC.